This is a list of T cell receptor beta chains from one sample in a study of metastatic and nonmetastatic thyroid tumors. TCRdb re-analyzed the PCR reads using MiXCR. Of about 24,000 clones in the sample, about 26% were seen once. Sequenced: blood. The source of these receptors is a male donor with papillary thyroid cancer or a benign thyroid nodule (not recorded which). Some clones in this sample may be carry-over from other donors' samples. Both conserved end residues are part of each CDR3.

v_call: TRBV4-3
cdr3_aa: CASSTLAGAYEQYF

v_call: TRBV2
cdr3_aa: CASRLQGNNEKLFF

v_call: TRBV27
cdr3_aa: CASSLGGMQPQHF

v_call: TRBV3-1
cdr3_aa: CASSPRPRSNGYTF

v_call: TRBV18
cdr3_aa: CASSPKAGATNEQFF

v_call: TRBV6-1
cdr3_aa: CASSDGGYSNQPQHF

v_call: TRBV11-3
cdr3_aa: CASSRTGGNEKLFF

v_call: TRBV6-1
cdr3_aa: CASSEFGAANSPLHF

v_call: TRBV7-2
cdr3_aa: CASSLNGETQYF

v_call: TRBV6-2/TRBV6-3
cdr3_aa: CARSLGGPTDTPYF

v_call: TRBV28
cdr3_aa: CASTFSGAYVYTF

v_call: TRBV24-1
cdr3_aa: CATSLSIDTQYF

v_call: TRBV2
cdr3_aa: CASSEPTIGTF

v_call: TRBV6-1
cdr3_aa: CASSGASSGNTIYF

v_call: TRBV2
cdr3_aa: CASSEAHAGTQYF

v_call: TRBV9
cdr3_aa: CASSVDGTGELFF

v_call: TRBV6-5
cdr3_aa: CASSYEAGSSYEQYF

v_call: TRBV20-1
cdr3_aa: CSAKEGASNEQFF

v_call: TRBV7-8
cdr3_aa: CASSPGRTAVEQYF

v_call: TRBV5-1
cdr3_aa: CASSLGGSEQYF

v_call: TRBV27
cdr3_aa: CASSLKGLSDTQYF

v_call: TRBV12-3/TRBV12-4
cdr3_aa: CASSRTGNEQFF

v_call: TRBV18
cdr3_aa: CASSPDRGQPQHF

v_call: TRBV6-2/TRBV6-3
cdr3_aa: CASSYGAPPNNEQFF

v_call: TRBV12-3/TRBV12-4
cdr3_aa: CASTSTSGSLDKQYF

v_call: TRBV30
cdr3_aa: CAWSGCGSNSPLHF

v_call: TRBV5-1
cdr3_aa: CASSSVQGSYGYTF

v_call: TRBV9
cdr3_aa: CASSVGVGVEQYF

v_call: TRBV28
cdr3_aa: CASTFRAGLETQYF

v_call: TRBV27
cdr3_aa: CASSPRDRRTGELFF

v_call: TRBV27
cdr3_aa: CASSLANNNQPQHF

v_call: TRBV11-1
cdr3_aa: CASSLAPGRDTEAFF

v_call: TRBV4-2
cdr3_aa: CASSKALAGGVYEQYF

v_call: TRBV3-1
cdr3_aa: CASSQVRGRKTQYF